The next 11 T cell receptor beta chains were all read from a single sample in a study of monozygotic twins with inflammatory bowel disease. TCRdb re-called the 5' RACE reads and catalogs CDR3 proteins one per entry, DNA excluded. The sample holds 440,000 or so distinct CDR3 sequences. Specimen: blood. These receptors came from a human donor with ulcerative colitis or Crohn's disease, or a healthy co-twin of an affected twin (not recorded which).

J is TRBJ2-5 and V is TRBV10-3; the TCRdb call, TRBD2, lacks DNA for checking. CDR3 length: 15 amino acids. Germline CDR1 reads ENHRY; CDR2 reads SYGVKD. The CDR3 loop reads CAISRLAGGQETQYF.

CDR3 in amino acids: CASSLAAGPGEQYF. The chain is built from TRBV5-1 and TRBJ2-7; the TCRdb call, TRBD2, lacks DNA for checking. The germline V gene encodes CDR1 SGHRS and CDR2 YFSETQ. The CDR3 has 14 residues.

The rearrangement uses TRBV12-3 or TRBV12-4 and TRBJ2-3; lacking DNA, the TRBD1 call made by TCRdb goes unchecked. The CDR3 is 15 residues long. CDR3 amino acids: CAIPRGQGRTDTQYF.

The V gene is TRBV11-2, the J gene TRBJ1-4; TCRdb proposes TRBD1, but this gene call is untestable without DNA. The CDR3 consists of 15 residues. Germline CDR1 and CDR2: SGHAT and FQNNGV. CDR3 residues: CASSHPGQGNEKLFF.

The CDR3 loop reads CASSWVLDHTGELFF. The J gene is TRBJ2-2, the V gene TRBV5-6. The CDR3 has 15 amino acids. Per germline, CDR1 SGHDT and CDR2 YYEEEE.

The chain carries TRBV30 and TRBJ1-3. Germline lookup yields CDR1 GTSNPN and CDR2 SVGIG (reference sequence). The CDR3 spans 12 residues. CDR3 sequence: CAIGGAGNTIYF.

This rearrangement joins TRBV7-6 to TRBJ1-4. The CDR3 runs to 15 residues. Germline V gene sequence: CDR1 SGHVS, CDR2 FNYEAQ. CDR3: CASSSWAGEDEKLFF.

The chain combines TRBV30 with TRBJ2-2. CDR3 size: 14 residues. From germline, CDR1 is GTSNPN and CDR2 SVGIG (reference sequence). The CDR3 here is CAWSVLQFTGELFF.

The chain has TRBV12-3 or TRBV12-4 and TRBJ2-1; TCRdb's assignment of TRBD1 cannot be checked, as there is no DNA. The CDR3 consists of 16 residues. CDR3: CASSLSPQSWRQEQFF.

This chain's CDR3 is CASRTSGSIEQFF. The rearrangement joins TRBV6-2 or TRBV6-3 to TRBJ2-1; absent DNA, TCRdb's TRBD2 call cannot be checked. Per germline, CDR1 MNHEY and CDR2 SVGEGT. The length of the CDR3 is 13 residues.

The chain combines TRBV27 with TRBJ2-2; without DNA, the TCRdb call of TRBD2 cannot be checked. Per germline, CDR1 MNHEY and CDR2 SMNVEV (reference sequence). The CDR3 extends over 16 amino acids. CDR3 protein: CASRLRSVEYTGELFF.